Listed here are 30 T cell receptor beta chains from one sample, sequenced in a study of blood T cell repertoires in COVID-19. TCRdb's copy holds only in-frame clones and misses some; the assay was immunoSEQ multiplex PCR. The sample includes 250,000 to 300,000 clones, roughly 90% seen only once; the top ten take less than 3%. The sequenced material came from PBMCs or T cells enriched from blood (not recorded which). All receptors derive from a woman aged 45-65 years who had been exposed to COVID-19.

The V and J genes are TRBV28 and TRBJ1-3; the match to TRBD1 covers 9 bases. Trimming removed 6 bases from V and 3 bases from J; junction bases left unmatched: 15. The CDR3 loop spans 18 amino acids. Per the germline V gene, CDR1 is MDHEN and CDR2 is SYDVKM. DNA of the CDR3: TGTGCCAGCAGATGGCAGGTGGGACAGGGTGTAAGTGGAAACACCATATATTTT. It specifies CASRWQVGQGVSGNTIYF.

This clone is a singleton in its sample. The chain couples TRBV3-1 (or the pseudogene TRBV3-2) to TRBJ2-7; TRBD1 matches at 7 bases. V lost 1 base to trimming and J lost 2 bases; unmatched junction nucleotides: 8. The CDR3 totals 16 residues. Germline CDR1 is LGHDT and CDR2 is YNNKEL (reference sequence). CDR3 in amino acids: CASSQGQGVFTYEQYF. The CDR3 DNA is TGTGCCAGCAGCCAAGGACAGGGAGTTTTCACCTACGAGCAGTACTTC.

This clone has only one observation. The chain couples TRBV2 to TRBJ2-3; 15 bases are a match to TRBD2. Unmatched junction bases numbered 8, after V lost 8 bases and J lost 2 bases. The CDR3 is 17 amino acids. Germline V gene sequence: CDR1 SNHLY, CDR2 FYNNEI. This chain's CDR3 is CASWGLAGGHYTDTQYF. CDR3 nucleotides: TGTGCCAGCTGGGGACTAGCGGGGGGTCATTACACAGATACGCAGTATTTT.

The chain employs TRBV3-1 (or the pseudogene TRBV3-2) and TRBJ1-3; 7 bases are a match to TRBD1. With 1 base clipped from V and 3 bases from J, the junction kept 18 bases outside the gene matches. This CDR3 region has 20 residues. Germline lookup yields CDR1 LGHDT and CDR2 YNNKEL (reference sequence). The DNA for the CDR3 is TGTGCCAGCAGCCAAGTTCAATCCGGACAGGTTTTGTCCGGTGGAAACACCATATATTTT. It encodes CASSQVQSGQVLSGGNTIYF.

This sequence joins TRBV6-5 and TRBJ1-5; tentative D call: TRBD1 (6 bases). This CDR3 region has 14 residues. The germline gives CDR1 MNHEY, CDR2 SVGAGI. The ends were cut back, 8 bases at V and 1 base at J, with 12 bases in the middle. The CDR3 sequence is CASPRGASNQPQHF. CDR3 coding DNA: TGTGCCAGCCCTCGGGGGGCGAGCAATCAGCCCCAGCATTTT.

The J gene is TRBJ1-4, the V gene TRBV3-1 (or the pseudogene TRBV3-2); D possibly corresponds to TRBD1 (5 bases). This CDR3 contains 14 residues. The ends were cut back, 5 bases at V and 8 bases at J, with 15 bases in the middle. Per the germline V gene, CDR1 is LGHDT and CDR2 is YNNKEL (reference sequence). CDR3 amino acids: CASSYKGAGEKLFF. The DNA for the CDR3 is TGTGCCAGCAGCTACAAAGGGGCAGGGGAAAAACTGTTTTTT.

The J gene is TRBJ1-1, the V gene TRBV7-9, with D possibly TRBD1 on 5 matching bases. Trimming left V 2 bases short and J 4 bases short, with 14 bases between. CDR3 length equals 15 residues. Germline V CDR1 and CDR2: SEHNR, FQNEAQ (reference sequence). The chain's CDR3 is CASSLWRGGGTEAFF. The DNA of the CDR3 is TGTGCCAGCAGCTTATGGAGGGGAGGAGGCACTGAAGCTTTCTTT.

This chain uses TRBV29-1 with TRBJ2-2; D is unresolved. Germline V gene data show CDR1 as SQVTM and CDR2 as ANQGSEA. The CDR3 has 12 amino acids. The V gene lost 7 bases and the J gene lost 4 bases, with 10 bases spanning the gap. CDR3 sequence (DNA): TGCAGCGCCGAGTCGGTCACCGGGGAGCTGTTTTTT. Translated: CSAESVTGELFF.

CDR3 region: CASSFGRNYGYTF. CDR3 DNA: TGTGCCAGCAGTTTCGGCAGGAACTATGGCTACACCTTC. This chain links TRBV28 with TRBJ1-2; D not resolved. With 3 bases removed from V and 2 bases from J, the gap between germline ends came to 7 bases. This CDR3 is built from 13 residues. CDR1 is MDHEN, CDR2 SYDVKM, per germline.

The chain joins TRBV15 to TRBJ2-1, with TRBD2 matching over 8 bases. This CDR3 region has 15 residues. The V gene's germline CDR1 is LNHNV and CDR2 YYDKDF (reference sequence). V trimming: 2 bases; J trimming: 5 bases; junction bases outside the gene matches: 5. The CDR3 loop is CATSRRRGGNNEQFF. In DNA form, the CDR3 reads TGTGCCACCAGCAGACGACGCGGGGGGAACAATGAGCAGTTCTTC.

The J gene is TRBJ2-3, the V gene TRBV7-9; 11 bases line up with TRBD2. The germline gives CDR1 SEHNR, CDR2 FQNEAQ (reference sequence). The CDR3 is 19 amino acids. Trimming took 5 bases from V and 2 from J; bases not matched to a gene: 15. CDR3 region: CASSPRPGTSGRLTDTQYF. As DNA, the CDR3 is TGTGCCAGCAGCCCAAGACCCGGGACTAGCGGCCGACTCACAGATACGCAGTATTTT. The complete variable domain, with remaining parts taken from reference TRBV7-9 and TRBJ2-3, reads DTGVSQNPRHKITKRGQNVTFRCDPISEHNRLYWYRQTLGQGPEFLTYFQNEAQLEKSRLLSDRFSAERPKGSFSTLEIQRTEQGDSAMYLCASSPRPGTSGRLTDTQYFGPGTRLTVL.

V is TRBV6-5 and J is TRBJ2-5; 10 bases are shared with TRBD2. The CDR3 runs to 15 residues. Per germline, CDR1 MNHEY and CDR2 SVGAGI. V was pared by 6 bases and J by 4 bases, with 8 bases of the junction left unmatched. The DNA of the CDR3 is TGTGCCAGCAGCCCACTAGCGGGGTTCGGAGAGACCCAGTACTTC. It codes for CASSPLAGFGETQYF.

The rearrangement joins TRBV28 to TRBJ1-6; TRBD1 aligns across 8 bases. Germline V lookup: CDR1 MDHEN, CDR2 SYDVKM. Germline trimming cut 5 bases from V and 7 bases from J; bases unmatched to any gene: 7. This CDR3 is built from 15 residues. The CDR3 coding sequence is TGTGCCAGCAGTGGATCACAGGGGGTCAATTCACCCCTCCACTTT. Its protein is CASSGSQGVNSPLHF. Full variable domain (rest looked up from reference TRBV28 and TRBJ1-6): DVKVTQSSRYLVKRTGEKVFLECVQDMDHENMFWYRQDPGLGLRLIYFSYDVKMKEKGDIPEGYSVSREKKERFSLILESASTNQTSMYLCASSGSQGVNSPLHFGNGTRLTVT.

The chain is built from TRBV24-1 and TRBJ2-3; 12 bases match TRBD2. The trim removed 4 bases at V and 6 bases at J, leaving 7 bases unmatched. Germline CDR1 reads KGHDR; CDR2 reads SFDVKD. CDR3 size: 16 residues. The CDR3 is CATSDPSGGAFDTQYF. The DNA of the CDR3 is TGTGCCACCAGTGACCCTAGCGGGGGGGCATTTGATACGCAGTATTTT.

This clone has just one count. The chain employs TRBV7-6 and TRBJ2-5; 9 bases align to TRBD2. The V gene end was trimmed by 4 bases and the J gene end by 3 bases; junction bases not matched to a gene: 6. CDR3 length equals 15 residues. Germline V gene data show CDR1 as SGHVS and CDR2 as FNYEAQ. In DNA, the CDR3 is TGTGCCAGCAGCTACGGACTAGCGACGGAAGAGACCCAGTACTTC. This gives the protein CASSYGLATEETQYF.

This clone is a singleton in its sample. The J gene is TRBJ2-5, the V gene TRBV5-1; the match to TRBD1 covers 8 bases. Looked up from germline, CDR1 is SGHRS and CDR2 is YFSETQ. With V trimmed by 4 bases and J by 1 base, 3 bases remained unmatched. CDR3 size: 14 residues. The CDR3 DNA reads TGCGCCAGCAGCCGCGGACAGGGCCAAGAGACCCAGTACTTC. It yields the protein CASSRGQGQETQYF.

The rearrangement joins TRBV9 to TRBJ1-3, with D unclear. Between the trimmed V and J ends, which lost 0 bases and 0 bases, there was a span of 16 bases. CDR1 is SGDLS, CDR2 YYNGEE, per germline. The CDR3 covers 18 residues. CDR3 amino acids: CASSVDVLEAFSGNTIYF. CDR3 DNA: TGTGCCAGCAGCGTAGACGTGTTGGAGGCGTTCTCTGGAAACACCATATATTTT.

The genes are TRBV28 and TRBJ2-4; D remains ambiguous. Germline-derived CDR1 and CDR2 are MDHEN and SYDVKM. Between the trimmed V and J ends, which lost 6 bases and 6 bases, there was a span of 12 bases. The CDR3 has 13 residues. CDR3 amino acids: CASSPQLGNIQYF. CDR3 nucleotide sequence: TGTGCCAGCAGCCCACAGTTGGGAAACATTCAGTACTTC.

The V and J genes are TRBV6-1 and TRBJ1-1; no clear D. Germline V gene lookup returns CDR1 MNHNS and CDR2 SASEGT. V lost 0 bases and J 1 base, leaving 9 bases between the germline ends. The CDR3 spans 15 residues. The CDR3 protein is CASSEARLGNTEAFF. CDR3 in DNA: TGTGCCAGCAGTGAAGCGCGGCTAGGGAACACTGAAGCTTTCTTT.

The chain's CDR3 is CASSLESEDEQYF. The CDR3 nucleotides are TGTGCCAGCAGTTTAGAGAGTGAGGACGAGCAGTACTTC. This chain links TRBV28 with TRBJ2-7; D is unclear. The germline CDR1 and CDR2 sequences are MDHEN and SYDVKM. V dropped 2 bases and J dropped 5 bases, with 10 bases sitting between them. This CDR3 contains 13 residues.

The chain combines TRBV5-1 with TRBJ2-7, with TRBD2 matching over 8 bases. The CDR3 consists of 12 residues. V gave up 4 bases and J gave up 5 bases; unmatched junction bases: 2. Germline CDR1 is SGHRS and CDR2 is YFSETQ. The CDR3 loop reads CASSREGHEQYF. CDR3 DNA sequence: TGCGCCAGCAGCCGGGAGGGCCACGAGCAGTACTTC.

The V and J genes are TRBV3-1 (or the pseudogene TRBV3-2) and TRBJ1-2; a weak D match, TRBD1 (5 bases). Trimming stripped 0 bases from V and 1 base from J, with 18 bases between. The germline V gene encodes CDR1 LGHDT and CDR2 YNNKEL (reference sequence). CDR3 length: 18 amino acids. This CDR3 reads CASSQEMPGLRVNYGYTF. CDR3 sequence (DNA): TGTGCCAGCAGCCAAGAGATGCCAGGGTTAAGAGTTAACTATGGCTACACCTTC.

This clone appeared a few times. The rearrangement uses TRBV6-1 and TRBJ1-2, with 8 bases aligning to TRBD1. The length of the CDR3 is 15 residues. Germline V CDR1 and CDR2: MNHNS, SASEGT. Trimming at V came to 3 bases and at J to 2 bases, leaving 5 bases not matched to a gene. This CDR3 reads CASSDPRTGNYGYTF. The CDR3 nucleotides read TGTGCCAGCAGTGACCCGCGGACAGGGAACTATGGCTACACCTTC.

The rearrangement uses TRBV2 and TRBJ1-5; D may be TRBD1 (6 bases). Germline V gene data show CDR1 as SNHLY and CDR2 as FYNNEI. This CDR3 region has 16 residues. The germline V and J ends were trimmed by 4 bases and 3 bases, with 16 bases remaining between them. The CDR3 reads CASSVDSSTVNQPQHF. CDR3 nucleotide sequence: TGTGCCAGCAGTGTGGACAGCTCAACAGTCAATCAGCCCCAGCATTTT.

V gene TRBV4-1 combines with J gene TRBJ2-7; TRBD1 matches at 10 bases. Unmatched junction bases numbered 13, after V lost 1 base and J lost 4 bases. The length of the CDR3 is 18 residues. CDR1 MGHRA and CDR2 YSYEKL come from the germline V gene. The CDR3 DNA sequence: TGCGCCAGCAGCCAAGGTACGGGCGGAGGGACAGGGGCGTACGAGCAGTACTTC. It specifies CASSQGTGGGTGAYEQYF.

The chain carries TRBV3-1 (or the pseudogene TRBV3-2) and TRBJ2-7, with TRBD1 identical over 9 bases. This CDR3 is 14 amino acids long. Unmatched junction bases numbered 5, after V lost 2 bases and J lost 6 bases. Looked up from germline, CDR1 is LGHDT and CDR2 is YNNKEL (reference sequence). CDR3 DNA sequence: TGTGCCAGCAGCCAAAATCCGGGACAGGGCGAGCAGTACTTC. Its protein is CASSQNPGQGEQYF.

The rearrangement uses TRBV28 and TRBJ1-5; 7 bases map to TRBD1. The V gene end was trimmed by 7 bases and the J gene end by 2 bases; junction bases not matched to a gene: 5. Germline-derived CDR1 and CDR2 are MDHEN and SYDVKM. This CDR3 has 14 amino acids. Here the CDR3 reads CASKGGAGNQPQHF. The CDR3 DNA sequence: TGTGCCAGCAAAGGGGGCGCGGGCAATCAGCCCCAGCATTTT.

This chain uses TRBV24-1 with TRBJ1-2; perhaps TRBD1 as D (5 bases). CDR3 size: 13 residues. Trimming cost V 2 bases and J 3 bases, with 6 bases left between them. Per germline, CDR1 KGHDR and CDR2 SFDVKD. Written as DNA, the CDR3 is TGTGCCACCAGTGATTGGGGGGACTATGGCTACACCTTC. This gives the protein CATSDWGDYGYTF.

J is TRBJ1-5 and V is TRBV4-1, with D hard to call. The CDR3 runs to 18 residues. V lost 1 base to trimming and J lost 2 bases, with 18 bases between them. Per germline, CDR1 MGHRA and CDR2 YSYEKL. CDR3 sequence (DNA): TGCGCCAGCAGCCAAGCTCAACCAGGTTTATGGGGCAATCAGCCCCAGCATTTT. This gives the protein CASSQAQPGLWGNQPQHF.

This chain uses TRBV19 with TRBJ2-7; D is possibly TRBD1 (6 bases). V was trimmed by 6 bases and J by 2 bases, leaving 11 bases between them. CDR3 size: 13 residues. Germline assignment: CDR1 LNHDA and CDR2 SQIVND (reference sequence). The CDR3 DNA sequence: TGTGCCAGTAGGCAACAGGGCACCTACGAGCAGTACTTC. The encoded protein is CASRQQGTYEQYF.